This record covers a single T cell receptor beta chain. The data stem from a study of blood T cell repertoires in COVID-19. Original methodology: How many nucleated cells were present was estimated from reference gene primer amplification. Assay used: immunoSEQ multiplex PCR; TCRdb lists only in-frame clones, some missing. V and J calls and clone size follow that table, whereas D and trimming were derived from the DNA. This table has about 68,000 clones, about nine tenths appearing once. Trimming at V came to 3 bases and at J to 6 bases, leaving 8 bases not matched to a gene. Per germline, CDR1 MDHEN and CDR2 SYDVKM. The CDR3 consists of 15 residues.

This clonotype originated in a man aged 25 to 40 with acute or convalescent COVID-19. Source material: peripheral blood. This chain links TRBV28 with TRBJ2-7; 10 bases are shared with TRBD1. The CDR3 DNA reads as TGTGCCAGCAGTTTGCCGGGACAGGGGAAGCCCGAGCAGTACTTC. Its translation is CASSLPGQGKPEQYF.